The sequence of this TCR beta chain was determined in a study of blood T cells in healthy people across ages. This CDR3 has 14 amino acids. The trim removed 2 bases at V and 10 bases at J, leaving 11 bases unmatched. Germline V gives CDR1 MGHDK, CDR2 SYGVNS. Alongside a J-beta primer mix, a sample-barcoded 5' primer served in a second PCR lasting roughly 6 to 11 cycles. All cDNA molecules were each tagged by a template-switch adaptor with 12 random nucleotides. TCRdb used MiXCR to reprocess the 5' RACE reads, holding one entry per CDR3 protein. The table records 580,000 or so distinct CDR3 sequences, 40% to 55% of them present only once. Whenever a sample was processed, at least 6.5 million PBMCs were isolated. Total RNA amounts of at least 6 micrograms were extracted per sample.

This clonotype was obtained from a man older than 75 in good health. The sample comprised blood. V is TRBV25-1 and J is TRBJ2-7; 7 bases line up with TRBD1. The CDR3 is CASSEPRDSSTQYF. The CDR3 bases are TGTGCCAGCAGTGAACCCCGGGACAGCAGTACCCAGTACTTC.